These 9 T cell receptor beta chains came from one sample sequenced in a study of blood T cell repertoires in COVID-19. Assay: immunoSEQ multiplex PCR; the TCRdb copy retains only in-frame clones and omits some. The data hold approximately 150,000 clones, with 87% observed a single time. The sequenced material came from peripheral blood. Every receptor here comes from a man aged 45-65 years who had recovered from COVID-19.

The CDR3 here is CASSRSSGSNQPQHF. CDR3 nucleotides: TGTGCCAGCAGCCGCTCGTCGGGTAGCAATCAGCCCCAGCATTTT. This sequence joins TRBV7-2 and TRBJ1-5; D is undetermined. CDR1 and CDR2 (germline): SGHTA, FQGNSA. V was cut by 5 bases and J by 0 bases, with 11 bases left in between. There are 15 residues in the CDR3.

The chain carries TRBV6-2 or TRBV6-3 and TRBJ1-5; 7 bases are shared with TRBD1. The V and J ends lost 2 bases and 1 base, in that order; junction bases with no gene match: 2. This CDR3 comprises 15 residues. Per germline, CDR1 MNHEY and CDR2 SVGEGT. Here the CDR3 DNA reads TGTGCCAGCAGTTACAGGGGGCTCAGCAATCAGCCCCAGCATTTT. Translation: CASSYRGLSNQPQHF.

This sequence joins TRBV7-8 and TRBJ2-5, with D maybe TRBD2 (6 bases). Germline V gene lookup returns CDR1 SGHVS and CDR2 FQNEAQ. Trimming took off 5 bases at V and 5 bases at J, with 24 bases between the two ends. The CDR3 is 17 amino acids. Written as DNA, the CDR3 is TGTGCCAGCAGCGCATACAGGTTCACCGGGGCGGGGGAGACCCAGTACTTC. Translation: CASSAYRFTGAGETQYF.

The rearrangement links TRBV6-6 to TRBJ1-4, with D perhaps matching TRBD1 (6 bases). Trimming stripped 4 bases from V and 1 base from J, with 7 bases between. Germline CDR1 MNHNY, CDR2 SVGAGI (reference sequence). This CDR3 region has 14 residues. The CDR3 DNA follows: TGTGCCAGCAGTTTGACAGGAACTAATGAAAAACTGTTTTTT. Its translation is CASSLTGTNEKLFF.

The chain recombines TRBV27 with TRBJ2-3, with a weak D call TRBD1 (5 bases). CDR3 length: 16 residues. Trimming stripped 2 bases from V and 3 bases from J, with 15 bases between. The V gene's germline CDR1 is MNHEY and CDR2 SMNVEV (reference sequence). CDR3 sequence (DNA): TGTGCCAGCAGTTTAGCTGTTGGCAGGGCGACAGATACGCAGTATTTT. It is translated as CASSLAVGRATDTQYF.

The chain combines TRBV6-5 with TRBJ2-7; D is unresolved. In germline, CDR1 is MNHEY, CDR2 SVGAGI. V shed 2 bases and J shed 3 bases, with 11 bases lying between them. The CDR3 covers 14 residues. Here the CDR3 DNA reads TGTGCCAGCAGTTACGGGCCCGTTCGCTACGAGCAGTACTTC. It codes for CASSYGPVRYEQYF.

The chain carries TRBV6-2 or TRBV6-3 and TRBJ1-1; TRBD1 matches 8 bases. The germline CDR1 and CDR2 sequences are MNHEY and SVGEGT. The ends lost 6 bases at V and 8 bases at J; junction bases unmatched: 8. The CDR3 totals 13 residues. The CDR3 DNA sequence: TGTGCCAGCAGCTCCCCGCGGGACAGGGAAGCTTTCTTT. It encodes CASSSPRDREAFF.

The V and J genes are TRBV3-1 (or the pseudogene TRBV3-2) and TRBJ1-1, with D hard to call. This CDR3 contains 11 residues. The V gene's germline CDR1 is LGHDT and CDR2 YNNKEL (reference sequence). V dropped 6 bases and J dropped 2 bases, with 4 bases sitting between them. CDR3 amino acids: CASSLNTEAFF. CDR3 nucleotides: TGTGCCAGCAGTCTTAACACTGAAGCTTTCTTT.

This rearrangement joins TRBV12-3 or TRBV12-4 to TRBJ1-2; TRBD1 agrees at 7 bases. The CDR3 contains 13 residues. With 6 bases clipped from V and 8 bases from J, the junction kept 9 bases outside the gene matches. CDR3 nucleotides: TGTGCCAGCAGCTGGGACAGCCGGGCGGGCTACACCTTC. Protein sequence: CASSWDSRAGYTF.